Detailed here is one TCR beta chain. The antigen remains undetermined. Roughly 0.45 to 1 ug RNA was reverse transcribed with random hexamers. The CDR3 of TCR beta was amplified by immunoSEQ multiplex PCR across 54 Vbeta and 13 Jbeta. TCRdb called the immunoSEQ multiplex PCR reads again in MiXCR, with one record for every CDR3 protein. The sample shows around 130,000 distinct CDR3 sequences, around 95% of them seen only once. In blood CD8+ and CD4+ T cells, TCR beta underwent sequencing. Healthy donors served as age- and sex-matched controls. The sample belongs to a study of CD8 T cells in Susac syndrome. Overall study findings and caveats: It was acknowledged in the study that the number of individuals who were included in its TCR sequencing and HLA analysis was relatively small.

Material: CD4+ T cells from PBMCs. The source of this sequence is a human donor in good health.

CDR3 sequence (DNA): TGTGCCAGCTCACCCGCAGGCCTCAGGGAGACCCAGTACTTC. It yields the protein CASSPAGLRETQYF. The chain recombines TRBV18 with TRBJ2-5; no definite D call. The CDR3 extends over 14 amino acids. Germline V CDR1 and CDR2: KGHSH, LQKENI. The V and J ends lost 3 bases and 5 bases respectively, with 13 bases between them.